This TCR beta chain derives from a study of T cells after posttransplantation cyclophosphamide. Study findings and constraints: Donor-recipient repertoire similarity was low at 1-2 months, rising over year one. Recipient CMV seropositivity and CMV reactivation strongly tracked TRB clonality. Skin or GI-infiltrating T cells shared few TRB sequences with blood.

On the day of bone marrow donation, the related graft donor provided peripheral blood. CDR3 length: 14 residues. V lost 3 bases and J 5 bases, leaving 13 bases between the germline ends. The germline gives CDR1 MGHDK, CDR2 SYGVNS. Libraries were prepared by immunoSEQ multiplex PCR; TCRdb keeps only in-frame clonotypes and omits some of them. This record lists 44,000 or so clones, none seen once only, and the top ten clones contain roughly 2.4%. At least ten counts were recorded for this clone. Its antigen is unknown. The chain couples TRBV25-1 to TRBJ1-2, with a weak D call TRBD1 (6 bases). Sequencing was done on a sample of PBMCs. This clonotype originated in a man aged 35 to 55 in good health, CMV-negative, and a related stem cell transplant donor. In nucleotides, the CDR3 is TGTGCCAGCAGTGAGGGACGGGGGGCGTATGGCTACACCTTC. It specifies CASSEGRGAYGYTF.